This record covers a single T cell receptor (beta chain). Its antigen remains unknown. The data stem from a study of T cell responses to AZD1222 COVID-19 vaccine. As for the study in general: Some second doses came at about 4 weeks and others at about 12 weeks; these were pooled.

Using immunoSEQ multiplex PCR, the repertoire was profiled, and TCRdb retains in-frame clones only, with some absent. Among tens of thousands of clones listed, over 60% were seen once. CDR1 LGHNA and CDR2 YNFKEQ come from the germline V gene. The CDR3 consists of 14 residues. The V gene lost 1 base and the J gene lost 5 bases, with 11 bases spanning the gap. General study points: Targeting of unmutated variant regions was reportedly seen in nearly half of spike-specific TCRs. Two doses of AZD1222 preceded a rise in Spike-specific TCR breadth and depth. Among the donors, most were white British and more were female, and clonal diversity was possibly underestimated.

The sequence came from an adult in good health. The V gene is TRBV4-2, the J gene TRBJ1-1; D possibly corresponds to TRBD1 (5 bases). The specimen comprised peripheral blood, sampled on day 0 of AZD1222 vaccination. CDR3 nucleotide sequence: TGTGCCAGCAGCCAAGGGATGGGGCAGACTGAAGCTTTCTTT. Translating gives CASSQGMGQTEAFF.